What follows are 8 T cell receptor beta chains derived from one specimen sequenced in a study of response to subunit inactivated influenza vaccine. TCRdb recomputed calls from the RT-PCR reads with MiXCR, one row per CDR3 protein. Of more than 700,000 distinct CDR3 sequences in the sample, around 21% were seen once. The source material was PBMCs from blood, sampled more than 4 days after vaccination. These receptors came from a man aged 50 or older who received an inactivated influenza vaccine.

This clonotype was observed a few times. The chain joins TRBV11-2 to TRBJ2-1; D might be TRBD1 (6 bases). From germline, CDR1 is SGHAT and CDR2 FQNNGV. CDR3 size: 14 residues. Trimming took 4 bases from V and 5 from J, leaving 12 bases between them. This CDR3 reads CASSSGQHNNEQFF. Here the CDR3 DNA reads TGTGCCAGCAGCTCCGGACAGCATAACAATGAGCAGTTCTTC.

This clonotype has just one count. The CDR3 sequence: CASSSSSGRETQYF. Here the CDR3 DNA reads TGTGCCAGCAGCTCATCTAGCGGGCGAGAGACCCAGTACTTC. The chain uses TRBV5-4 and TRBJ2-5; 8 positions agree with TRBD2. The CDR3 contains 14 residues. J was trimmed by 4 bases and V by 3 bases; bases with no gene match: 5. CDR1 and CDR2 (germline): SGHNT, YYREEE (reference sequence).

This clonotype was detected many times. The V and J genes are TRBV5-1 and TRBJ2-3, with 7 bases that match TRBD2. The CDR3 is 16 amino acids. Germline V gene sequence: CDR1 SGHRS, CDR2 YFSETQ. J lost 2 bases, V lost 1 base, and 7 bases had no gene match. The CDR3 spells CASSLSLSGTTDTQYF. The CDR3 DNA reads TGCGCCAGCAGCTTGAGCTTAAGCGGGACCACAGATACGCAGTATTTT.

In this sample, this clonotype turned up a few times. This sequence joins TRBV21-1 and TRBJ2-1; the listed D gene, TRBD2, was not tested against the DNA. TRBV21-1 is flagged as a pseudogene. CDR3 size: 14 residues. The CDR3 DNA is TGTGCCAGCAGCAACACTAGCATATACAATGAGCAGTTCTTC. Amino acid sequence: CASSNTSIYNEQFF.

The table lists this clonotype with a few counts. The J gene is TRBJ1-6, the V gene TRBV10-3, with 7 bases matching TRBD1. Losses at the gene ends were 6 bases for V and 10 bases for J; bases not matched to a gene: 9. Germline lookup yields CDR1 ENHRY and CDR2 SYGVKD. This CDR3 contains 14 residues. The CDR3 coding sequence is TGTGCCATCAGGGCCGGGACAGATAGATCACCCCTCCACTTT. It encodes CAIRAGTDRSPLHF.

This clonotype has a handful of counts. This chain connects TRBV10-2 to TRBJ2-7; unclear D gene. Germline lookup yields CDR1 WSHSY and CDR2 SAAADI. The CDR3 runs to 11 residues. Trimming took off 7 bases at V and 6 bases at J, with 10 bases between the two ends. As DNA, the CDR3 is TGCGCCAGCAATGTCGGCGGCGAGCAGTACTTC. It codes for CASNVGGEQYF.

The chain's CDR3 is CASSHGTGRGYTF. CDR3 DNA: TGTGCCAGCAGCCATGGGACAGGGCGCGGCTACACCTTC. The chain employs TRBV7-2 and TRBJ1-2; 9 bases fit TRBD1. V was pared by 5 bases and J by 8 bases, with 6 bases of the junction left unmatched. The CDR3 has 13 amino acids. Germline assignment: CDR1 SGHTA and CDR2 FQGNSA.

The rearrangement joins TRBV4-3 to TRBJ2-2; 10 bases align to TRBD2. The CDR3 has 17 amino acids. Germline CDR1 is LGHNA and CDR2 is YSLEER. After removal of 0 bases from V and 1 base from J, the junction contained 2 bases not matched to a gene. DNA of the CDR3: TGCGCCAGCAGCCAAGAGAGACTAGCGGGGAACACCGGGGAGCTGTTTTTT. Protein sequence: CASSQERLAGNTGELFF.